The 7 T cell receptor beta chains presented below share a single source sample, sequenced in a study of identical twins. TCRdb reprocessed the 5' RACE reads with MiXCR, giving one entry per CDR3 protein. The table has 500,000 or so distinct CDR3 sequences, 13% to 15% seen once. This same sample was also taken into another study, of yellow fever vaccine responses in identical twins.

The sequenced material came from CD4+ T cells sorted from blood. These receptors all stem from a woman aged 18-30 years in good health.

A few counts support this clonotype. This sequence joins TRBV6-1 and TRBJ1-1; a weak D match, TRBD1 (5 bases). V lost 6 bases, J lost 4 bases, and 12 bases lay in between. The CDR3 is 13 amino acids. The germline V gene has CDR1 MNHNS and CDR2 SASEGT. CDR3 sequence reads: CASRRDGGTEAFF. The CDR3, as DNA: TGTGCCAGCAGGAGGGACGGAGGCACTGAAGCTTTCTTT.

The DNA of the CDR3 is TGTGCCAGCAGAAACGCCGGGTCCTACGAGCAGTACTTC. Its translation is CASRNAGSYEQYF. This chain joins TRBV6-2 or TRBV6-3 and TRBJ2-7; D not certain. Germline V lookup: CDR1 MNHEY, CDR2 SVGEGT. V lost 6 bases and J 1 base, leaving 10 bases between the germline ends. There are 13 residues in the CDR3.

The V call is TRBV20-1, the J call TRBJ2-7; D gene ambiguous. CDR1 is DFQATT, CDR2 SNEGSKA, per germline (reference sequence). The CDR3 runs to 12 residues. V was shortened by 3 bases and J by 5 bases, with 11 bases between the two germline ends. Written as DNA, the CDR3 is TGCAGTGCTAGTCTCATCAGCGACGAGCAGTACTTC. It is translated as CSASLISDEQYF.

The chain couples TRBV3-1 to TRBJ2-5; 7 positions agree with TRBD1. CDR1 and CDR2 from the germline V gene are LGHDT and YNNKEL (reference sequence). CDR3 size: 17 residues. V dropped 2 bases and J dropped 2; count of bases not matched to a gene: 11. CDR3 in amino acids: CASSQPSGTAIQETQYF. The CDR3 DNA is TGTGCCAGCAGCCAACCCTCCGGGACAGCCATACAAGAGACCCAGTACTTC.

The rearrangement links TRBV10-3 to TRBJ2-1, with TRBD1 identical over 7 bases. Germline-derived CDR1 and CDR2 are ENHRY and SYGVKD. V lost 4 bases to trimming and J lost 6 bases; unmatched junction nucleotides: 6. CDR3 length: 14 amino acids. CDR3 amino acids: CAISAGGKINEQFF. CDR3 in DNA: TGTGCCATCAGTGCAGGGGGTAAGATCAATGAGCAGTTCTTC.

This clonotype has a handful of counts. This chain joins TRBV18 and TRBJ2-7; TRBD2 matches at 13 bases. This CDR3 has 17 residues. With 3 bases clipped from V and 2 bases from J, the junction kept 7 bases outside the gene matches. Germline CDR1 and CDR2: KGHSH and LQKENI. CDR3 region: CASSPVTSGGYTYEQYF. The CDR3 coding sequence is TGTGCCAGCTCACCTGTGACTAGCGGGGGGTATACCTACGAGCAGTACTTC.

J is TRBJ2-2 and V is TRBV14; D gene ambiguous. This CDR3 has 13 amino acids. Germline-derived CDR1 and CDR2 are SGHDN and FVKESK. V gave up 2 bases and J gave up 7 bases, with 8 bases separating them. This CDR3 reads CASSQPYGGELFF. Written as DNA, the CDR3 is TGTGCCAGCAGCCAACCGTATGGCGGGGAGCTGTTTTTT.